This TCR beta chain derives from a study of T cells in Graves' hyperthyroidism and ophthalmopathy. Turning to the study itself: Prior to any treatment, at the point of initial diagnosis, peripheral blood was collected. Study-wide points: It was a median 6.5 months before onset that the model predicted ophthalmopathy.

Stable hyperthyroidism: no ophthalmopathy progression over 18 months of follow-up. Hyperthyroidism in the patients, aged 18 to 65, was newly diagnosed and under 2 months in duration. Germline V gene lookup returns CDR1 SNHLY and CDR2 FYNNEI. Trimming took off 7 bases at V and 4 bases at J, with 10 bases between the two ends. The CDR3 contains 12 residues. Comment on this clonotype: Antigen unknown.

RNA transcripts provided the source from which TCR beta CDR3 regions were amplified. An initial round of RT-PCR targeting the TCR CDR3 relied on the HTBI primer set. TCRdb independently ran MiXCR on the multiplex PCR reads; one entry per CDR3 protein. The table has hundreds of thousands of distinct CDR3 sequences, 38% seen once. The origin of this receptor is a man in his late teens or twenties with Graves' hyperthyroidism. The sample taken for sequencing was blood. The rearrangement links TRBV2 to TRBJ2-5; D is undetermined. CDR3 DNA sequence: TGTGCCAGCACGAAACAAGGAGAGACCCAGTACTTC. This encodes CASTKQGETQYF.